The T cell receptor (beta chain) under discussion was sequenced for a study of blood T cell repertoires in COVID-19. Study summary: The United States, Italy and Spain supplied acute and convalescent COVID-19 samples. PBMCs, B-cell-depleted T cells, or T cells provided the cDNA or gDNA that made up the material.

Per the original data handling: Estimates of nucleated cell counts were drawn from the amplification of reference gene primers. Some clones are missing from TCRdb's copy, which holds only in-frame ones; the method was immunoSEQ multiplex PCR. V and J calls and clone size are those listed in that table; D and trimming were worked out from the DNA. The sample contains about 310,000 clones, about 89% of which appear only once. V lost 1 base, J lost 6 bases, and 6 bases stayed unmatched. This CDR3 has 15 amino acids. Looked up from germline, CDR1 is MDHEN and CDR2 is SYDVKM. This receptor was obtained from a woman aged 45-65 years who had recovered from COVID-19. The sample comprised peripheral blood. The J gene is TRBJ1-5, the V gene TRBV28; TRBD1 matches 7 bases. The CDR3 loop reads CASSLLGGAGQPQHF. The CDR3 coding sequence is TGTGCCAGCAGTTTATTAGGGGGCGCGGGTCAGCCCCAGCATTTT.